A single TCR beta chain is shown here with its context. This sample was included in a study of blood T cell repertoires in COVID-19. Study at large: COVID-19 samples, acute and convalescent, were from the United States, Italy and Spain. T cells, B-cell-depleted T cells, or PBMCs supplied cDNA or gDNA.

Losses at the gene ends were 4 bases for V and 15 bases for J; bases not matched to a gene: 8. From germline, CDR1 is MNHEY and CDR2 SVGAGI. The CDR3 covers 12 residues. In the source study's methods: Estimation of nucleated cell counts was performed using reference gene primer amplification. Sequenced by immunoSEQ multiplex PCR; TCRdb stores in-frame clones only, minus some. Clonal size and the V and J genes are those of that table, whereas D and trimming came from the DNA. The sample holds fewer than 400,000 clones, about 87% seen once. The chain couples TRBV6-5 to TRBJ2-2, with 7 nucleotides matching TRBD1. Sequenced: peripheral blood. The receptor was isolated from a human donor in a cohort sampled during active COVID-19. The CDR3 bases are TGTGCCAGCAGTTCCACGGACAGGTCCTTGTTTTTT. This codes for CASSSTDRSLFF.